This T cell receptor beta chain appears in the sequencing data of a study of T-cell memory formation after mild COVID-19. The CDR3 has 15 amino acids. J was trimmed by 4 bases and V by 6 bases; bases with no gene match: 13. Germline V gene lookup returns CDR1 SQVTM and CDR2 ANQGSEA. TCRdb processed the 5' RACE reads anew with MiXCR; each CDR3 protein has one entry. The table includes some 120,000 distinct CDR3 sequences, about 5.9% detected once. There are a few counts of this clonotype. Its antigen remains unidentified. Study results and caveats: Among CD4+ contracting clones, most were CM and EM, and CD8+ ones EMRA. The pre-infection memory compartment contained some responding clones, suggesting cross-reactive memory joined.

The J gene is TRBJ1-2, the V gene TRBV29-1; 8 bases are a match to TRBD1. The TCR originated in an adult woman who had mild COVID-19 (a few samples of this study predate the infection). Cell type and time point are not known. The specimen sequenced was PBMCs or a T cell subset sorted from them (not recorded which). Here the CDR3 DNA reads TGCAGCGTCGTTCCCGGACAGGGAATACCCTATGGCTACACCTTC. It translates to CSVVPGQGIPYGYTF.